The 31 T cell receptor beta chains below all came from one sample that was sequenced in a study of OX40 agonist ivuxolimab in advanced cancers. Generated by immunoSEQ multiplex PCR, the TCRdb table keeps only in-frame clones and is missing some. The sample contains more than 55,000 clones, roughly 80% of which appear only once. Source: CD4+ or CD8+ T cells sorted from blood, taken in a trial of the OX40 agonist ivuxolimab. These receptors all stem from an adult with an advanced solid tumor such as melanoma, head and neck, liver or kidney cancer.

The chain combines TRBV2 with TRBJ1-5; TRBD1 is a possible D gene (5 bases). From germline, CDR1 is SNHLY and CDR2 FYNNEI. This CDR3 contains 15 residues. Trimming stripped 7 bases from V and 0 bases from J, with 13 bases between. CDR3 nucleotides: TGTGCCAGCAATCTCCAGGGAAATAGCAATCAGCCCCAGCATTTT. Amino acids: CASNLQGNSNQPQHF.

This clone is a singleton in its sample. The J gene is TRBJ1-1, the V gene TRBV4-2; D unresolved. The V gene's germline CDR1 is LGHNA and CDR2 YNFKEQ. With 1 base removed from V and 1 base from J, the gap between germline ends came to 10 bases. The CDR3 extends over 15 amino acids. The CDR3 coding sequence is TGTGCCAGCAGCCAAGGTAAGGATCCGAACACTGAAGCTTTCTTT. Its translation is CASSQGKDPNTEAFF.

This chain joins TRBV7-2 and TRBJ1-1; TRBD1 aligns across 11 bases. Trimming cost V 7 bases and J 3 bases; bases outside gene matches: 7. The V gene's germline CDR1 is SGHTA and CDR2 FQGNSA. This CDR3 is 15 amino acids long. The CDR3 sequence: CASKDRGLTHTEAFF. The CDR3 nucleotides are TGTGCCAGCAAGGACAGGGGGCTTACCCACACTGAAGCTTTCTTT.

J is TRBJ2-1 and V is TRBV27; 7 bases fit TRBD2. V trimming: 7 bases; J trimming: 4 bases; junction bases outside the gene matches: 10. The V gene's germline CDR1 is MNHEY and CDR2 SMNVEV (reference sequence). CDR3 length: 15 amino acids. For the CDR3, the DNA is TGTGCCAGCACCCCCGAGCGGGGATTTTACAATGAGCAGTTCTTC. This translates into CASTPERGFYNEQFF.

A few counts support this clone. The chain recombines TRBV19 with TRBJ1-5, with a weak D call TRBD1 (5 bases). Germline assignment: CDR1 LNHDA and CDR2 SQIVND (reference sequence). This CDR3 contains 15 residues. V was shortened by 5 bases and J by 4 bases, with 15 bases between the two germline ends. CDR3 protein: CASSSVRDQNQPQHF. The CDR3 DNA reads TGTGCCAGTAGTTCTGTCCGGGACCAGAATCAGCCCCAGCATTTT.

The chain joins TRBV5-4 to TRBJ2-1, with D perhaps TRBD1 (6 bases). Trimming removed 4 bases at V and 10 bases at J, with 18 bases between. This CDR3 contains 14 residues. Germline values: CDR1 SGHNT, CDR2 YYREEE (reference sequence). This chain's CDR3 is CASSPRQELGEQFF. The CDR3 DNA follows: TGTGCCAGCAGCCCCAGACAGGAGCTGGGGGAGCAGTTCTTC.

This chain connects TRBV30 to TRBJ1-2; D is possibly TRBD1 (5 bases). The V and J ends lost 4 bases and 4 bases respectively, with 22 bases between them. Per germline, CDR1 GTSNPN and CDR2 SVGIG (reference sequence). The CDR3 is 16 amino acids. The CDR3, as DNA: TGTGCCTGGACCTTACCGGGACTGACCTCGAGCTATGGCTACACCTTC. It specifies CAWTLPGLTSSYGYTF.

This clone was detected a few times. The genes are TRBV6-1 and TRBJ1-4; D gene uncertain. There are 14 residues in the CDR3. V lost 3 bases to trimming and J lost 8 bases, with 13 bases between them. Germline-derived CDR1 and CDR2 are MNHNS and SASEGT. CDR3 residues: CASSETGYEEKLFF. CDR3 coding DNA: TGTGCCAGCAGTGAGACGGGTTATGAAGAAAAACTGTTTTTT.

This rearrangement joins TRBV4-3 to TRBJ2-1; tentative D call: TRBD2 (6 bases). This CDR3 has 15 amino acids. Trimming removed 0 bases from V and 4 bases from J, with 10 bases in between. Germline V gives CDR1 LGHNA, CDR2 YSLEER. The CDR3 reads CASSQDGSRYNEQFF. The CDR3 DNA sequence: TGCGCCAGCAGCCAAGACGGGAGTAGGTACAATGAGCAGTTCTTC.

This clone has at least ten counts. The chain uses TRBV19 and TRBJ2-7, with 10 bases identical to TRBD2. The junction had 5 bases not matched to a gene; V was cut back by 6 bases and J by 3 bases. Germline loops: CDR1 LNHDA, CDR2 SQIVND (reference sequence). The CDR3 covers 14 residues. CDR3 nucleotide sequence: TGTGCCAGTAGACCTAGCGGGAGTGTCTACGAGCAGTACTTC. The encoded protein is CASRPSGSVYEQYF.

The chain has TRBV12-5 and TRBJ1-1; D gene uncertain. CDR1 is LGHNT, CDR2 FRNRAP, per germline. V lost 0 bases and J 5 bases, leaving 16 bases between the germline ends. CDR3 length: 16 residues. The CDR3 DNA reads as TGTGCTAGTGGTTTGGTACAGATGAGGGCGCGGACTGAAGCTTTCTTT. This codes for CASGLVQMRARTEAFF.

This clone has only one observation. CDR3 sequence (DNA): TGCGCCAGCAGCTTCCAGGATGGCTACGAGCAGTACTTC. Translated: CASSFQDGYEQYF. This rearrangement joins TRBV5-1 to TRBJ2-7, with unresolved D. Germline V gene data show CDR1 as SGHRS and CDR2 as YFSETQ. Trimming left V 2 bases short and J 3 bases short, with 9 bases between. The CDR3 consists of 13 residues.

V gene TRBV7-9 combines with J gene TRBJ1-1; maybe TRBD1 (5 bases). Germline CDR1 and CDR2: SEHNR and FQNEAQ (reference sequence). CDR3 size: 18 residues. The V and J ends lost 3 bases and 2 bases respectively, with 22 bases between them. The CDR3 region has the DNA TGTGCCAGCAGCTTGGGGATCAATTTCGGGCAGGGAAACACTGAAGCTTTCTTT. This encodes CASSLGINFGQGNTEAFF.

The gene calls are TRBV6-5 and TRBJ2-7; D is ambiguous. The V end lost 7 bases, the J end lost 5 bases, and 18 bases lay between the germline ends. Germline V CDR1 and CDR2: MNHEY, SVGAGI. The CDR3 runs 14 residues. The CDR3: CASTSTPIGHEQYF. The DNA of the CDR3 is TGTGCCAGCACGAGCACCCCCATCGGCCACGAGCAGTACTTC.

This chain connects TRBV28 to TRBJ1-5; D unresolved. V lost 4 bases and J lost 0, with 16 bases in between. The CDR3 covers 17 residues. Per the germline V gene, CDR1 is MDHEN and CDR2 is SYDVKM. CDR3 nucleotide sequence: TGTGCCAGCAGTTACCGAGGGCTTTCCGTTAGCAATCAGCCCCAGCATTTT. It encodes CASSYRGLSVSNQPQHF. Together with reference TRBV28 and TRBJ1-5, the CDR3 gives the full variable domain: DVKVTQSSRYLVKRTGEKVFLECVQDMDHENMFWYRQDPGLGLRLIYFSYDVKMKEKGDIPEGYSVSREKKERFSLILESASTNQTSMYLCASSYRGLSVSNQPQHFGDGTRLSIL.

V usage is TRBV6-5 and J usage is TRBJ1-2; D is uncertain. This CDR3 contains 12 residues. Germline-derived CDR1 and CDR2 are MNHEY and SVGAGI. Between the trimmed V and J ends, which lost 6 bases and 0 bases, there was a span of 5 bases. As DNA, the CDR3 is TGTGCCAGCAGGGGAACTAACTATGGCTACACCTTC. Its translation is CASRGTNYGYTF.

The V gene is TRBV4-1, the J gene TRBJ1-2; possibly TRBD1 for D (6 bases). CDR3 length equals 14 residues. Germline CDR1 is MGHRA and CDR2 is YSYEKL. The germline V and J ends were trimmed by 3 bases and 7 bases, with 15 bases remaining between them. CDR3 DNA sequence: TGCGCCAGCAGCCAGAGGACCGGGACAATTGGCTACACCTTC. Protein: CASSQRTGTIGYTF.

J is TRBJ2-7 and V is TRBV4-3; 7 bases line up with TRBD1. The germline V gene has CDR1 LGHNA and CDR2 YSLEER. With V trimmed by 0 bases and J by 3 bases, 5 bases remained unmatched. The CDR3 spans 15 residues. This CDR3 reads CASSQDRQGVYEQYF. CDR3 DNA: TGCGCCAGCAGCCAAGATAGGCAGGGGGTCTACGAGCAGTACTTC.

The V call is TRBV5-1, the J call TRBJ1-3; a weak D match, TRBD1 (5 bases). CDR1 and CDR2 (germline): SGHRS, YFSETQ. V was clipped by 3 bases and J by 8 bases, with 15 bases between them. The CDR3 runs to 14 residues. For the CDR3, the DNA is TGCGCCAGCAGCTGGGGACGGATCGGAGACACCATATATTTT. Its translation: CASSWGRIGDTIYF.

The chain has TRBV28 and TRBJ2-7, with D possibly TRBD1 on 5 matching bases. This CDR3 has 11 residues. V gave up 3 bases and J gave up 11 bases, with 11 bases separating them. CDR1 is MDHEN, CDR2 SYDVKM, per germline. The CDR3 sequence is CASSLGLLEYF. For the CDR3, the DNA is TGTGCCAGCAGTTTGGGGCTTTTGGAGTACTTC.

This clone was seen a few times. DNA for the CDR3: TGTGCCTGGAATGACGGCGGCAATCAGCCCCAGCATTTT. As protein: CAWNDGGNQPQHF. The chain links TRBV30 to TRBJ1-5; no firm D call. The ends were cut back, 4 bases at V and 2 bases at J, with 9 bases in the middle. Germline loops: CDR1 GTSNPN, CDR2 SVGIG (reference sequence). The CDR3 consists of 13 residues. Full variable domain (remainder filled in from reference TRBV30 and TRBJ1-5): SQTIHQWPATLVQPVGSPLSLECTVEGTSNPNLYWYRQAAGRGLQLLFYSVGIGQISSEVPQNLSASRPQDRQFILSSKKLLLSDSGFYLCAWNDGGNQPQHFGDGTRLSIL.

This rearrangement joins TRBV6-1 to TRBJ2-5, with D tentatively TRBD1 (5 bases). The CDR3 length is 15 residues. CDR1 is MNHNS, CDR2 SASEGT, per germline. V lost 4 bases, J lost 5 bases, and 17 bases lay in between. The DNA for the CDR3 is TGTGCCAGCAGTGTCCAACCTTCCTCAGGGGAGACCCAGTACTTC. Its protein product is CASSVQPSSGETQYF.

This sequence joins TRBV5-4 and TRBJ1-1; D is uncertain. The length of the CDR3 is 15 residues. Germline V gives CDR1 SGHNT, CDR2 YYREEE (reference sequence). Deletions cut 2 bases from V and 5 bases from J, with 16 bases between. CDR3 region: CASSFEYERNTEAFF. The CDR3 nucleotides read TGTGCCAGCAGCTTCGAATACGAGAGGAATACTGAAGCTTTCTTT.

The chain links TRBV5-1 to TRBJ2-5; tentatively, D is TRBD2 (6 bases). V lost 3 bases and J lost 5, with 17 bases in between. The CDR3 spans 15 residues. Germline CDR1 is SGHRS and CDR2 is YFSETQ. CDR3 DNA: TGCGCCAGCAGCTCCCAACCGGGGACTTGGGAGACCCAGTACTTC. Protein product: CASSSQPGTWETQYF.

This chain uses TRBV27 with TRBJ1-3, with unresolved D. V lost 5 bases and J lost 3, with 8 bases in between. The CDR3 contains 13 residues. Germline CDR1 and CDR2: MNHEY and SMNVEV (reference sequence). The CDR3 DNA reads TGTGCCAGCAGTACAACACATGGAAACACCATATATTTT. Its translation: CASSTTHGNTIYF.

This rearrangement joins TRBV10-3 to TRBJ1-3; unclear D gene. Trimming took 11 bases from V and 0 from J, leaving 14 bases between them. CDR3 length: 14 residues. Germline V gene data show CDR1 as ENHRY and CDR2 as SYGVKD. The CDR3 sequence: CAVLASSSGNTIYF. In DNA, the CDR3 is TGTGCCGTTTTAGCTTCGAGCTCTGGAAACACCATATATTTT.

The gene calls are TRBV6-5 and TRBJ2-5, with D unresolved. The length of the CDR3 is 15 residues. In germline, CDR1 is MNHEY, CDR2 SVGAGI. V was clipped by 0 bases and J by 4 bases, with 12 bases between them. The CDR3 reads CASSYSKGFGETQYF. CDR3 in DNA: TGTGCCAGCAGTTACTCGAAAGGATTTGGAGAGACCCAGTACTTC.

The chain employs TRBV5-4 and TRBJ2-5; tentatively, D is TRBD2 (6 bases). The CDR3 runs to 16 residues. V gave up 2 bases and J gave up 3 bases, with 17 bases separating them. Germline CDR1 and CDR2: SGHNT and YYREEE (reference sequence). The CDR3 nucleotides read TGTGCCAGCAGCTTTGTTAGCGGAACTACAAAAGAGACCCAGTACTTC. As protein: CASSFVSGTTKETQYF.

The sample holds a few counts of this clone. The chain has TRBV27 and TRBJ2-7; D may be TRBD1 (5 bases). In germline, CDR1 is MNHEY, CDR2 SMNVEV (reference sequence). Trimming pared 6 bases from V and 4 bases from J, leaving 19 bases between. CDR3 length: 15 amino acids. The CDR3 bases are TGTGCCAGCAGCCCTTCCGGACATGCCTTTTACGAGCAGTACTTC. Translating it yields CASSPSGHAFYEQYF.

The gene calls are TRBV28 and TRBJ1-2; no clear D. The CDR3 totals 13 residues. With 4 bases removed from V and 8 bases from J, the gap between germline ends came to 14 bases. Germline V gene lookup returns CDR1 MDHEN and CDR2 SYDVKM. CDR3 in DNA: TGTGCCAGCAGTTATACCGGGTCCCCCGGCTACACCTTC. Translated: CASSYTGSPGYTF.

V gene TRBV5-1 combines with J gene TRBJ2-6; D may correspond to TRBD1 or TRBD2 (5 bases each). Per germline, CDR1 SGHRS and CDR2 YFSETQ. The CDR3 sequence is 17 residues long. The V end lost 1 base, the J end lost 1 base, and 12 bases lay between the germline ends. CDR3 coding DNA: TGCGCCAGCAGCTTGAACATAGGGGAGTCTGGGGCCAACGTCCTGACTTTC. Protein product: CASSLNIGESGANVLTF.